This T cell receptor beta chain was identified during a study of T-cell reconstitution after alpha-beta-depleted transplantation in children. Findings of the study overall: The origin of alpha-beta T cells about two months after transplant was reportedly several hundred expanded graft clones. The study traced high day-60 TCRbeta diversity in some patients to surviving recipient T cells and thymic progenitors. Newly generated T cells supplied most T-cell counts and diversity one year post-transplant.

This sample's TCRbeta library carried unique molecular identifier barcodes. TCRdb reprocessed the PCR reads with MiXCR, giving one entry per CDR3 protein. The sample comprises about 240,000 distinct CDR3 sequences, about 23% of which are singletons, and 2.6% rests with the top ten. As for this clonotype: Its antigen is undetermined.

This CDR3 is built from 13 residues. Trimming cost V 6 bases and J 6 bases, with 11 bases left between them. Germline V gene lookup returns CDR1 SGHNT and CDR2 YENEEA. This sequence joins TRBV11-3 and TRBJ2-2, with D possibly matching TRBD2 (6 bases). The source is a girl aged 2 to 10 with Fanconi anemia, due to receive a stem cell transplant. Specimen: PBMCs, collected before TCRalphabeta/CD19-depleted stem cell transplant. CDR3 loop: CASSSTSSGELFF. CDR3 nucleotides: TGTGCCAGCAGTTCGACTAGTTCCGGGGAGCTGTTTTTT.